This T cell receptor beta chain was sequenced in a study of identical twins. The CDR3 is made up of 17 amino acids. Germline V lookup: CDR1 LNHNV, CDR2 YYDKDF (reference sequence). Trimming removed 0 bases from V and 10 bases from J, with 24 bases in between. TCRdb reprocessed the 5' RACE reads via MiXCR and lists one record per CDR3 protein. This table has more than 650,000 distinct CDR3 sequences, around 6% appearing once. This clonotype showed up many times. As yet, its antigen is unknown. Study observations and caveats: The more abundant beta clonotypes in cord blood had fewer insertions, and memory repertoires did not show this. A partial confounding effect on zero-insertion analyses could come from invariant MAIT and iNKT cells.

The sequencing sample was made of naive T cells sorted from blood. The V and J genes are TRBV15 and TRBJ1-1; D is possibly TRBD1 (5 bases). This TCR came from a man between 18 and 29 years old in good health. The CDR3 region is CATSRDLDSSGLHGAFF. The DNA for the CDR3 is TGTGCCACCAGCAGAGATCTGGACTCTTCAGGGCTTCACGGAGCTTTCTTT.